What follows is one TCR beta chain and its context. Its specificity is not known. Noted treatment: roughly 10-day PBMC culture with coronavirus spike peptide pools or control peptides (ViraFEST assay). This specimen belongs to a study of vaccination and CD4 T cells after COVID-19. With the Oncomine TCR Beta short-read assay, DNA from cultured CD4+ T cells was sequenced. MiXCR, run by TCRdb on the PCR reads, gives a single entry per CDR3 protein. The sample has thousands of distinct CDR3 sequences; 73% are singletons. CDR3 size: 15 residues. Germline V gives CDR1 SEHNR, CDR2 FQNEAQ (reference sequence). The V and J ends lost 6 bases and 6 bases, in that order; junction bases with no gene match: 13.

The sample was CD4+ T cells from blood, cultured in vitro. The chain is built from TRBV7-9 and TRBJ2-7; 8 nucleotides align to TRBD1. This receptor was obtained from a human donor who had recovered from COVID-19. The CDR3 loop reads CASSHGQGPHREQYF. In DNA, the CDR3 is TGTGCCAGCAGTCACGGACAGGGACCCCATCGCGAGCAGTACTTC.